A selection of T cell receptor beta chains follows, all from one sample in a study of blood T cell repertoires in COVID-19. Sequenced by immunoSEQ multiplex PCR; TCRdb stores in-frame clones only, minus some. This table holds 140,000 to 150,000 clones, about 80% found once. Sequencing was performed on peripheral blood. These receptor sequences come from a man in his 70s who had recovered from COVID-19. CDR3s include the opening cysteine and the closing phenylalanine or tryptophan. The D gene is left open where the match is weak. Some rows have no size entry. The others give once, few or many, or a class for an expanded clone.

len: 14; v_gene: TRBV6-5; abundance: NA; j_gene: TRBJ1-2; d_gene: NA; CDR3aa: CASSPGTQIYGYTF; CDR3nt: TGTGCCAGCAGTCCCGGGACTCAAATCTATGGCTACACCTTC
len: 15; v_gene: TRBV28; abundance: NA; j_gene: TRBJ2-3; d_gene: TRBD2; CDR3aa: CASLAGGLGRDTQYF; CDR3nt: TGTGCCAGCTTAGCGGGAGGTTTGGGTAGAGATACGCAGTATTTT
len: 14; v_gene: TRBV5-6; abundance: NA; j_gene: TRBJ1-5; d_gene: NA; CDR3aa: CASSLGGSNQPQHF; CDR3nt: TGTGCCAGCAGCTTGGGAGGGAGCAATCAGCCCCAGCATTTT
len: 18; v_gene: TRBV9; abundance: NA; j_gene: TRBJ2-1; d_gene: TRBD2; CDR3aa: CASSGPIAGGPFSHEQFF; CDR3nt: TGTGCCAGCAGCGGACCCATAGCGGGAGGGCCGTTCTCCCATGAGCAGTTCTTC
len: 13; v_gene: TRBV19; abundance: NA; j_gene: TRBJ2-1; d_gene: NA; CDR3aa: CATDSGAYNEQFF; CDR3nt: TGTGCCACCGATAGCGGAGCCTACAATGAGCAGTTCTTC
len: 14; v_gene: TRBV30; abundance: NA; j_gene: TRBJ2-1; d_gene: NA; CDR3aa: CAWNSGTQYNEQFF; CDR3nt: TGTGCCTGGAATTCGGGGACTCAATACAATGAGCAGTTCTTC
len: 16; v_gene: TRBV30; abundance: NA; j_gene: TRBJ2-5; d_gene: TRBD2; CDR3aa: CAWSLGLAGGHETQYF; CDR3nt: TGTGCCTGGAGTCTCGGACTAGCGGGAGGGCACGAGACCCAGTACTTC
len: 15; v_gene: TRBV5-1; abundance: NA; j_gene: TRBJ2-2; d_gene: TRBD2; CDR3aa: CASSGRGANTGELFF; CDR3nt: TGCGCCAGCAGTGGTCGGGGGGCGAACACCGGGGAGCTGTTTTTT
len: 14; v_gene: TRBV2; abundance: many; j_gene: TRBJ1-5; d_gene: NA; CDR3aa: CASKSPQGRQPQHF; CDR3nt: TGTGCCAGCAAGTCCCCACAGGGCCGACAGCCCCAGCATTTT
len: 15; v_gene: TRBV2; abundance: NA; j_gene: TRBJ2-7; d_gene: TRBD1; CDR3aa: CASTPEGTGLSEQYF; CDR3nt: TGTGCCAGCACTCCCGAGGGGACAGGTCTTTCCGAGCAGTACTTC
len: 14; v_gene: TRBV18; abundance: NA; j_gene: TRBJ2-5; d_gene: NA; CDR3aa: CASSHLSVQETQYF; CDR3nt: TGTGCCAGCTCGCACCTGTCGGTACAAGAGACCCAGTACTTC
len: 14; v_gene: TRBV30; abundance: NA; j_gene: TRBJ2-2; d_gene: TRBD2; CDR3aa: CAWSVRSGTGELFF; CDR3nt: TGTGCCTGGAGTGTCCGTAGCGGGACCGGGGAGCTGTTTTTT
len: 12; v_gene: TRBV30; abundance: NA; j_gene: TRBJ2-7; d_gene: NA; CDR3aa: CAWSPFSYEQYF; CDR3nt: TGTGCCTGGAGTCCTTTTTCCTACGAGCAGTACTTC
len: 15; v_gene: TRBV2; abundance: once; j_gene: TRBJ2-5; d_gene: NA; CDR3aa: CASRNSGANQETQYF; CDR3nt: TGTGCCAGCAGAAACAGCGGAGCTAACCAAGAGACCCAGTACTTC
len: 13; v_gene: TRBV11-1; abundance: NA; j_gene: TRBJ1-2; d_gene: NA; CDR3aa: CASSPAGNSGYTF; CDR3nt: TGTGCCAGCAGCCCGGCAGGCAATTCAGGCTACACCTTC
len: 15; v_gene: TRBV19; abundance: NA; j_gene: TRBJ2-5; d_gene: TRBD2; CDR3aa: CASRGLAGGRETQYF; CDR3nt: TGTGCCAGTAGAGGACTAGCGGGAGGACGAGAGACCCAGTACTTC
len: 13; v_gene: TRBV27; abundance: NA; j_gene: TRBJ1-5; d_gene: NA; CDR3aa: CASSQTGSQPQHF; CDR3nt: TGTGCCAGCAGCCAAACAGGGTCTCAGCCCCAGCATTTT
len: 13; v_gene: TRBV5-1; abundance: NA; j_gene: TRBJ2-7; d_gene: TRBD2; CDR3aa: CASSELADYEQYF; CDR3nt: TGCGCCAGCAGCGAACTAGCGGACTACGAGCAGTACTTC
len: 15; v_gene: TRBV15; abundance: once; j_gene: TRBJ2-5; d_gene: TRBD2; CDR3aa: CATTDVTGGPGTQYF; CDR3nt: TGTGCCACCACCGATGTCACGGGAGGGCCGGGGACCCAGTACTTC
len: 13; v_gene: TRBV18; abundance: NA; j_gene: TRBJ1-2; d_gene: NA; CDR3aa: CASSPSTDYGYTF; CDR3nt: TGTGCCAGCTCACCAAGTACAGACTATGGCTACACCTTC
len: 13; v_gene: TRBV4-1; abundance: NA; j_gene: TRBJ1-5; d_gene: NA; CDR3aa: CASSQGQFQPQHF; CDR3nt: TGCGCCAGCAGCCAAGGACAGTTTCAGCCCCAGCATTTT
len: 16; v_gene: TRBV7-2; abundance: NA; j_gene: TRBJ2-2; d_gene: TRBD2; CDR3aa: CASSPRVAGPTGELFF; CDR3nt: TGTGCCAGCAGCCCCCGGGTAGCGGGACCCACCGGGGAGCTGTTTTTT
len: 13; v_gene: TRBV6-2/TRBV6-3; abundance: many; j_gene: TRBJ2-7; d_gene: NA; CDR3aa: CASSYASSYEQYF; CDR3nt: TGTGCCAGCAGTTATGCTAGCTCCTACGAGCAGTACTTC
len: 12; v_gene: TRBV30; abundance: NA; j_gene: TRBJ1-2; d_gene: TRBD1; CDR3aa: CAWGQGIFSYTF; CDR3nt: TGTGCCTGGGGACAGGGGATCTTCAGCTACACCTTC
len: 13; v_gene: TRBV5-4; abundance: NA; j_gene: TRBJ1-6; d_gene: NA; CDR3aa: CASSQSQGPPLHF; CDR3nt: TGTGCCAGCAGCCAGAGCCAGGGTCCACCCCTCCACTTT
len: 14; v_gene: TRBV4-2; abundance: NA; j_gene: TRBJ2-5; d_gene: TRBD2; CDR3aa: CASSQGTSVETQYF; CDR3nt: TGTGCCAGCAGCCAAGGAACTAGCGTAGAGACCCAGTACTTC
len: 15; v_gene: TRBV7-6; abundance: NA; j_gene: TRBJ1-1; d_gene: TRBD1; CDR3aa: CASSLEDRGRTEAFF; CDR3nt: TGTGCCAGCAGCTTAGAGGACAGGGGGCGAACTGAAGCTTTCTTT
len: 23; v_gene: TRBV21-1; abundance: NA; j_gene: TRBJ2-3; d_gene: NA; CDR3aa: CASSGEPWVEPVGDRSYTDTQYF; CDR3nt: TGTGCCAGCAGCGGTGAACCATGGGTGGAGCCGGTGGGCGACAGATCTTACACAGATACGCAGTATTTT